This TCR beta chain was captured by sequencing in a study of T-cell reconstitution after alpha-beta-depleted transplantation in children. This clonotype was found many times. It was with unique molecular identifiers that the TCRbeta library was prepared. TCRdb fed the PCR reads into MiXCR, producing one record per CDR3 protein. The data contain about 200,000 distinct CDR3 sequences, just over 14% of them singletons. Germline loops: CDR1 ENHRY, CDR2 SYGVKD. V lost 3 bases to trimming and J lost 6 bases; unmatched junction nucleotides: 4. The CDR3 has 14 amino acids. The source material was PBMCs from the stem cell graft donor, sampled from the stem cell graft. This clonotype was sampled from a human donor who donated a stem cell graft to a child with acute lymphoblastic leukemia. The genes are TRBV10-3 and TRBJ2-1, with 8 bases lining up with TRBD2. CDR3 coding DNA: TGTGCCATCAGTGAAGCGGGAGCCTTCAATGAGCAGTTCTTC. It yields the protein CAISEAGAFNEQFF.